One sample yielded the 2 T cell receptor beta chains listed below, sequenced in a study of T cell responses to AZD1222 COVID-19 vaccine. TCRdb's copy holds only in-frame clones and misses some; the assay was immunoSEQ multiplex PCR. Here the sample spans 75,000 to 100,000 clones, almost 90% being singletons. The sequences come from peripheral blood, collected on day 0 of AZD1222 vaccination. The receptors derive from an adult in good health.

Points on this clone: At one end the junction does not follow the germline gene, possibly because of a read error. This chain links TRBV5-6 with TRBJ2-2; possibly TRBD1 or TRBD2 for D (6 bases each). Looked up from germline, CDR1 is SGHDT and CDR2 is YYEEEE. The CDR3 is 14 residues long. CDR3: CASGFPGATGELFF. The CDR3 coding sequence is TGTGCCAGCGGCTTCCCGGGGGCCACCGGGGAGCTGTTTTTT.

The V gene is TRBV27, the J gene TRBJ2-3; weak D call: TRBD1 (6 bases). Germline assignment: CDR1 MNHEY and CDR2 SMNVEV (reference sequence). Trimming removed 4 bases at V and 2 bases at J, with 10 bases between. The CDR3 has 14 amino acids. CDR3 residues: CASSSWGPTDTQYF. Here the CDR3 DNA reads TGTGCCAGCAGTTCATGGGGGCCCACAGATACGCAGTATTTT.